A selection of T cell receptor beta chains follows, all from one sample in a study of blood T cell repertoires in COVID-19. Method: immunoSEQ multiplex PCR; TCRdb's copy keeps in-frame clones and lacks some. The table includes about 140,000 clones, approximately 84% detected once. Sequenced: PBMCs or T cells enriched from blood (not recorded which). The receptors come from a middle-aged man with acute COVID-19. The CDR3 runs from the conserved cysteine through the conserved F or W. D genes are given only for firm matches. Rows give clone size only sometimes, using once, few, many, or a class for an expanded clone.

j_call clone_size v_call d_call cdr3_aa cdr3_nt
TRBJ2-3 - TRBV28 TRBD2 CASSSTSAATDTQYF TGTGCCAGCAGTTCCACTAGCGCCGCCACAGATACGCAGTATTTT
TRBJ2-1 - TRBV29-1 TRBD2 CSAGTSGRAEQFF TGCAGCGCCGGGACTAGCGGGAGGGCTGAGCAGTTCTTC
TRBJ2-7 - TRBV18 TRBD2 CASSILSGTSGYEQYF TGTGCCAGCTCAATATTATCCGGGACTAGCGGTTACGAGCAGTACTTC
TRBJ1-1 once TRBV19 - CASSIDNRQGTLNTEAFF TGTGCCAGTAGTATAGATAACAGGCAGGGAACCTTGAACACTGAAGCTTTCTTT
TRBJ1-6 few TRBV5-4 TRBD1 CASSPDRASSYNSPLHF TGTGCCAGCAGCCCCGACAGGGCGAGCTCCTATAATTCACCCCTCCACTTT
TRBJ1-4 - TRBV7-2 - CASSSPVSDEKLFF TGTGCCAGCAGCTCACCCGTGAGCGATGAAAAACTGTTTTTT
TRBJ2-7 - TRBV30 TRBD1 CAWKRQGAYEQYF TGTGCCTGGAAACGACAGGGGGCCTACGAGCAGTACTTC
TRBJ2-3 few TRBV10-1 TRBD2 CASSESTSTGADTQYF TGCGCCAGCAGTGAGTCGACTAGCACGGGGGCAGATACGCAGTATTTT
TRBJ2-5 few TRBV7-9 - CASSLFSEETQYF TGTGCCAGCAGCTTGTTTTCGGAGGAGACCCAGTACTTC
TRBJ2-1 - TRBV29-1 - CSVGGGESSYNEQFF TGCAGCGTTGGAGGGGGGGAAAGCTCCTACAATGAGCAGTTCTTC
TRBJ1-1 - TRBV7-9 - CASSLLYNTEAFF TGTGCCAGCAGCTTACTCTACAACACTGAAGCTTTCTTT
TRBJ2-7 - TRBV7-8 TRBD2 CASSLAGLVLYEQYF TGTGCCAGCAGCTTAGCGGGACTAGTCTTATACGAGCAGTACTTC
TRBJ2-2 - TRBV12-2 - CASRLGSGTSQGWGELFF TGTGCAAGTCGCTTAGGGTCCGGGACTAGCCAGGGGTGGGGGGAGCTGTTTTTT
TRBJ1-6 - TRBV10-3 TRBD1 CAISESGGQGSYNSPLHF TGTGCCATCAGTGAATCTGGGGGACAGGGGTCCTATAATTCACCCCTCCACTTT
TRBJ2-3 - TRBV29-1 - CSATGTHTDTQYF TGCAGCGCTACTGGGACTCACACAGATACGCAGTATTTT
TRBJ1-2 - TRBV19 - CASSSAGGIYGYTF TGTGCCAGTAGTAGTGCAGGCGGGATCTATGGCTACACCTTC
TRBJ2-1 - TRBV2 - CASTVGQGSGEQFF TGTGCCAGCACCGTTGGGCAGGGAAGTGGTGAGCAGTTCTTC
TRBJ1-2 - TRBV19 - CASGQLSYGYTF TGTGCCAGCGGACAGCTCAGCTATGGCTACACCTTC
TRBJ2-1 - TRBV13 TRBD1 CASSARTGFYNEQFF TGTGCCAGCAGCGCTCGGACAGGGTTCTACAATGAGCAGTTCTTC
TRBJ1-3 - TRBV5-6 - CASSLRRGSSFGNTIYF TGTGCCAGCAGCTTGAGAAGGGGGTCCTCCTTTGGAAACACCATATATTTT
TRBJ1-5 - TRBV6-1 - CASSDTGRNQPQHF TGTGCCAGCAGTGATACAGGGCGCAATCAGCCCCAGCATTTT
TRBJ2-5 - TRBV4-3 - CASSQSPGGGETQYF TGCGCCAGCAGCCAATCGCCGGGGGGCGGGGAGACCCAGTACTTC
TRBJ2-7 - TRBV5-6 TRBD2 CASSLGLANEQYF TGTGCCAGCAGCTTGGGACTAGCGAACGAGCAGTACTTC
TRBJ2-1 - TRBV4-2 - CASSHVGDNEQFF TGTGCCAGCAGCCACGTAGGGGACAATGAGCAGTTCTTC
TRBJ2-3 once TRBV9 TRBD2 CASRAGPVPDTQYF TGTGCCAGCAGAGCGGGACCCGTCCCAGATACGCAGTATTTT
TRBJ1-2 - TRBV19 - CDLAGNYGYTF TGTGACTTGGCAGGAAACTATGGCTACACCTTC